These 5 T cell receptor beta chains were all obtained from the same sample, sequenced in a study of blood T cells in healthy people across ages. Alongside a J-beta primer mix, a sample-barcoded 5' primer served in a second PCR lasting 7 to 11 cycles. TCRdb re-called the 5' RACE reads with MiXCR, one entry per CDR3 protein. Among some 1.5 million distinct CDR3 sequences listed, roughly 27% were seen once. Sequenced input: blood. Receptors were obtained from a woman under 40 in good health.

This clonotype was detected ten times or more. The gene calls are TRBV30 and TRBJ1-2; no definite D call. V shed 4 bases and J shed 5 bases, with 5 bases lying between them. The CDR3 runs 10 residues. Germline loops: CDR1 GTSNPN, CDR2 SVGIG (reference sequence). The CDR3 loop reads CAWTYYGYTF. CDR3 in DNA: TGTGCCTGGACCTATTATGGCTACACCTTC.

On this clonotype itself: No conserved phenylalanine or tryptophan is present at the end of the CDR3, so a read error is the likely explanation. The CDR3 bases are TGTGCCAGCAGTTTATATGGGACAGGAAGGGGCTACACCATC. The encoded protein is CASSLYGTGRGYTI. This sequence joins TRBV12-3 or TRBV12-4 and TRBJ1-2; the match to TRBD1 covers 8 bases. Trimming removed 2 bases from V and 8 bases from J; junction bases left unmatched: 7. The CDR3 runs 14 residues.

In this sample, this clonotype turned up a few times. The chain couples TRBV10-1 to TRBJ2-7, with D hard to call. Germline CDR1 is WNHNN and CDR2 is SYGVQD (reference sequence). This CDR3 has 12 residues. The germline V and J ends were trimmed by 4 bases and 5 bases, with 9 bases remaining between them. The CDR3 sequence is CASSGSWDEQYF. In DNA, the CDR3 is TGCGCCAGCAGTGGATCTTGGGACGAGCAGTACTTC.

This clonotype was observed a few times. CDR3 in DNA: TGTGCCAGCAGCCCGACTAGCGGGGGGGGTAATGAGCAGTACTTC. This sequence encodes CASSPTSGGGNEQYF. V gene TRBV27 combines with J gene TRBJ2-7, with TRBD2 matching over 14 bases. V gave up 6 bases and J gave up 7 bases; unmatched junction bases: 8. This CDR3 is 15 amino acids long. Germline-derived CDR1 and CDR2 are MNHEY and SMNVEV (reference sequence).

This clonotype was seen ten or more times. The chain employs TRBV20-1 and TRBJ2-5; 10 nucleotides align to TRBD1. V trimming: 6 bases; J trimming: 0 bases; junction bases outside the gene matches: 4. CDR3 length: 14 residues. Germline V lookup: CDR1 DFQATT, CDR2 SNEGSKA (reference sequence). CDR3 bases: TGCAGTGCCCCGACAGGGGGCGACCAAGAGACCCAGTACTTC. It yields the protein CSAPTGGDQETQYF.